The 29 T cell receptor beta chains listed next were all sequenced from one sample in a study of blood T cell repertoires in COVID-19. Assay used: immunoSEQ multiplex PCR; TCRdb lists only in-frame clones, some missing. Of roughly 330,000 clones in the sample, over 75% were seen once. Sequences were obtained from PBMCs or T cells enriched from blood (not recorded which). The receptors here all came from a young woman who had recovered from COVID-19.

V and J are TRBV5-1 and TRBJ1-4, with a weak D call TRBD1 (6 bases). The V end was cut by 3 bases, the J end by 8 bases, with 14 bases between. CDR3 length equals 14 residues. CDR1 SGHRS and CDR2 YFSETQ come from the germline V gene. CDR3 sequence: CASSSVGGDEKLFF. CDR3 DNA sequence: TGCGCCAGCAGCTCCGTAGGGGGAGACGAAAAACTGTTTTTT.

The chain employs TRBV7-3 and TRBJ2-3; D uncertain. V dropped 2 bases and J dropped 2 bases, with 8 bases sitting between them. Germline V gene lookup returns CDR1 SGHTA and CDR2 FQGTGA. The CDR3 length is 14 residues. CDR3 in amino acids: CASSLWPNTDTQYF. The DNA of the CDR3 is TGTGCCAGCAGCTTATGGCCCAACACAGATACGCAGTATTTT.

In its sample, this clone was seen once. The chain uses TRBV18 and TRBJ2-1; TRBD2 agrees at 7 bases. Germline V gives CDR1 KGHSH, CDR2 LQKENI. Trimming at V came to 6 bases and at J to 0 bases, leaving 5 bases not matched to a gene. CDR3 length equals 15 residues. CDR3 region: CASSTSVSSYNEQFF. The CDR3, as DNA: TGTGCCAGCTCTACTAGCGTTAGCTCCTACAATGAGCAGTTCTTC.

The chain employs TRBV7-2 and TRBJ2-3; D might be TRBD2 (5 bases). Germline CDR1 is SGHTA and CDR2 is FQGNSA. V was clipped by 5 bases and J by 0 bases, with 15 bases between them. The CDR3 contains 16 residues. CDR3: CASSPPGGFSTDTQYF. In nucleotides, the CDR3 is TGTGCCAGCAGCCCCCCCGGCGGGTTTAGCACAGATACGCAGTATTTT.

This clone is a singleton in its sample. CDR3: CASSLGQSSYEQYF. CDR3 in DNA: TGCGCCAGCAGCTTGGGACAGAGCTCCTACGAGCAGTACTTC. The chain couples TRBV5-1 to TRBJ2-7, with D perhaps matching TRBD1 (5 bases). Germline V gives CDR1 SGHRS, CDR2 YFSETQ. The CDR3 is made up of 14 amino acids. Trimming removed 0 bases from V and 0 bases from J, with 7 bases in between.

Written as DNA, the CDR3 is TGTGCCAGCAGTTACACAGGGGGCAATGTTGAAAAACTGTTTTTT. Protein sequence: CASSYTGGNVEKLFF. The chain combines TRBV6-5 with TRBJ1-4, with 9 positions matching TRBD1. V lost 2 bases, J lost 7 bases, and 5 bases stayed unmatched. The CDR3 totals 15 residues. CDR1 is MNHEY and CDR2 is SVGAGI in the germline V gene.

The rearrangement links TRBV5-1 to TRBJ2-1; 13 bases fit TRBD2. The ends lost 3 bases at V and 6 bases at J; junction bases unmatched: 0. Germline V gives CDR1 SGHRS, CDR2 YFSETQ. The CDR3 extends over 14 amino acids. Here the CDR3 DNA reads TGCGCCAGCAGCTGGACTAGCGGGAGCAATGAGCAGTTCTTC. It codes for CASSWTSGSNEQFF.

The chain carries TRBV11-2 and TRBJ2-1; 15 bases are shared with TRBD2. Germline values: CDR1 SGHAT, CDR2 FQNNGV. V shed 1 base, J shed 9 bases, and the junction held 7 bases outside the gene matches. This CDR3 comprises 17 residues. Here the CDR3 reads CASSLGAPGLAGGEQFF. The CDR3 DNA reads TGTGCCAGCAGCTTAGGTGCACCGGGACTAGCGGGGGGTGAGCAGTTCTTC.

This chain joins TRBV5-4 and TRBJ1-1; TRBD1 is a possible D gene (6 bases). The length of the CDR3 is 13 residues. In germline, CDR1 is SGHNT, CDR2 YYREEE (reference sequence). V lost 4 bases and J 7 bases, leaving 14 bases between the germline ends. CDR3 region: CASSATGSGEAFF. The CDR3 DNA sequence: TGTGCCAGCAGCGCCACAGGGTCCGGTGAAGCTTTCTTT.

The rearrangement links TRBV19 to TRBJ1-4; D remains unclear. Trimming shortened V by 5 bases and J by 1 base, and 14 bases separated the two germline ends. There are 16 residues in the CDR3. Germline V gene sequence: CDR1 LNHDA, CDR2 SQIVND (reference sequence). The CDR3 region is CASSPGLVGTNEKLFF. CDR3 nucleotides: TGTGCCAGTAGTCCTGGACTTGTTGGAACTAATGAAAAACTGTTTTTT.

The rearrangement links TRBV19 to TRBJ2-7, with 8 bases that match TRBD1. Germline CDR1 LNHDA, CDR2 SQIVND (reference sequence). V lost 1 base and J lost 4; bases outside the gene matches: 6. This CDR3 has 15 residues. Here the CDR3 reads CASSIGTGMLYEQYF. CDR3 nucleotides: TGTGCCAGTAGTATAGGGACAGGGATGTTGTACGAGCAGTACTTC.

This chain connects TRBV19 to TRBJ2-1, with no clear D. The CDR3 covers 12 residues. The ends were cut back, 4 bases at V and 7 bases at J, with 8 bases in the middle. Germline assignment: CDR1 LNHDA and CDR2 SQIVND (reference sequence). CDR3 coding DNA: TGTGCCAGTAGTACTTACACGAATGAGCAGTTCTTC. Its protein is CASSTYTNEQFF.

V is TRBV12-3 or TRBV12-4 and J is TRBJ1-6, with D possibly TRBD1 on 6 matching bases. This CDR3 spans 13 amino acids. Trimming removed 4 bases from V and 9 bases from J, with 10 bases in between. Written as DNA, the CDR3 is TGTGCCAGCAGTTCAGGGGAAGGTTCACCCCTCCACTTT. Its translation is CASSSGEGSPLHF.

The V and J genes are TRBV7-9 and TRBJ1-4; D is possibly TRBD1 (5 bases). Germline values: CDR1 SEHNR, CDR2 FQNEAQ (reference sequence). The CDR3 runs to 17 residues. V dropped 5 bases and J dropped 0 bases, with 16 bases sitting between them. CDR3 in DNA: TGTGCCAGCAGCCCGCGTGGGGGGGTCTCAACTAATGAAAAACTGTTTTTT. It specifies CASSPRGGVSTNEKLFF. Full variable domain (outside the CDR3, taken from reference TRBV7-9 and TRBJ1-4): DTGVSQNPRHKITKRGQNVTFRCDPISEHNRLYWYRQTLGQGPEFLTYFQNEAQLEKSRLLSDRFSAERPKGSFSTLEIQRTEQGDSAMYLCASSPRGGVSTNEKLFFGSGTQLSVL.

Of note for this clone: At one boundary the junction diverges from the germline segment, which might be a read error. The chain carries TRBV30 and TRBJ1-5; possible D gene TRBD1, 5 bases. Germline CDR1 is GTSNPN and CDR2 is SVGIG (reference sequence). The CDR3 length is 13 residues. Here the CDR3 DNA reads TGTGGCTGGGGGATCGGGGGCAATCAGCCCCAGCATTTT. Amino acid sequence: CGWGIGGNQPQHF.

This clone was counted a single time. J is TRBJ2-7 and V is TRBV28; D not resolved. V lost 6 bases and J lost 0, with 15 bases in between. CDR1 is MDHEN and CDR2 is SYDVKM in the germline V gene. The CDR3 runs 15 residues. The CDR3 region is CASRRLGLSSYEQYF. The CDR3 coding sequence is TGTGCCAGCAGACGACTGGGTTTAAGCTCCTACGAGCAGTACTTC. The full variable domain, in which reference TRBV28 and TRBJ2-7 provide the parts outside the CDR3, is DVKVTQSSRYLVKRTGEKVFLECVQDMDHENMFWYRQDPGLGLRLIYFSYDVKMKEKGDIPEGYSVSREKKERFSLILESASTNQTSMYLCASRRLGLSSYEQYFGPGTRLTVT.

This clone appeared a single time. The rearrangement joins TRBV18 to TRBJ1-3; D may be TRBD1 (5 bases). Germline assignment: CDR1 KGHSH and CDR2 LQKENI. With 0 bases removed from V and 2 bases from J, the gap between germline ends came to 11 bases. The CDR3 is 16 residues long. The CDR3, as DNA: TGTGCCAGCTCACCACCGGTTGTGACAGCTGGAAACACCATATATTTT. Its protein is CASSPPVVTAGNTIYF.

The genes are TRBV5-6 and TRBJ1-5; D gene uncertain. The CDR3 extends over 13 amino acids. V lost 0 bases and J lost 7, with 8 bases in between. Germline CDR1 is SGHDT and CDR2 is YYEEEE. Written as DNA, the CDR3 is TGTGCCAGCAGCTTGGTTGGGCTCCAGCCCCAGCATTTT. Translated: CASSLVGLQPQHF.

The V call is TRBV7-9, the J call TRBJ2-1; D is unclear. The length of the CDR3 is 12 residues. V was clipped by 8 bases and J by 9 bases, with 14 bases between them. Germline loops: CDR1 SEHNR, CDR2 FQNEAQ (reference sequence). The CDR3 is CASDSNGGEQFF. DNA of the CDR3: TGTGCCAGCGACTCTAACGGCGGTGAGCAGTTCTTC.

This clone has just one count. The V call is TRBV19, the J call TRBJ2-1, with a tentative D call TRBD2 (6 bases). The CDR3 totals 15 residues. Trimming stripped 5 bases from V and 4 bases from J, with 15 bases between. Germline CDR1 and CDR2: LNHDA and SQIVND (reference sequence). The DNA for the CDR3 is TGTGCCAGTAGTGTCCAAGCGGGCGTTTACAATGAGCAGTTCTTC. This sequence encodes CASSVQAGVYNEQFF.

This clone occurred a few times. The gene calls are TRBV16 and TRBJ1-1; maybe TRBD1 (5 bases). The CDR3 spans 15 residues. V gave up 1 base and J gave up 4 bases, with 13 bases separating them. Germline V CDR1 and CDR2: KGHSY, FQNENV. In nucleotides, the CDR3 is TGTGCCAGCAGCCAATTTCCGGGGGTGGGCACTGAAGCTTTCTTT. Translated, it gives CASSQFPGVGTEAFF.

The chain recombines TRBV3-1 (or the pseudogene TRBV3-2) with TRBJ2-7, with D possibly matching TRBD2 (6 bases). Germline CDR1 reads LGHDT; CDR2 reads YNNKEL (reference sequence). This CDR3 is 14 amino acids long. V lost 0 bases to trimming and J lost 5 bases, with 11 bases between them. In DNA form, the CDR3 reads TGTGCCAGCAGCCAAGACCTAGCGTCCGACGAGCAGTACTTC. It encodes CASSQDLASDEQYF.

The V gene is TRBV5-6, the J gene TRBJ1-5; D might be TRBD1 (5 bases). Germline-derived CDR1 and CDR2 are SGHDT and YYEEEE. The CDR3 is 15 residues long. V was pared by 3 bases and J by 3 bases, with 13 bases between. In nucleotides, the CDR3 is TGTGCCAGCAGCTCTTGGGGACTGCCCAATCAGCCCCAGCATTTT. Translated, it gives CASSSWGLPNQPQHF.

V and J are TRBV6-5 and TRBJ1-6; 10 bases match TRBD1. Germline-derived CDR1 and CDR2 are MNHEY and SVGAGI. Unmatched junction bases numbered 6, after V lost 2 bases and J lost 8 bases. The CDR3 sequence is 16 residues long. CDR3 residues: CASSYPPGTGDSPLHF. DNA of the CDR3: TGTGCCAGCAGTTACCCCCCCGGGACAGGGGATTCACCCCTCCACTTT.

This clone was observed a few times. CDR3 amino acids: CASSLARGQGYEQYF. The CDR3 region has the DNA TGTGCCAGCAGCTTAGCGAGGGGCCAGGGGTACGAGCAGTACTTC. The gene calls are TRBV7-9 and TRBJ2-7, with a weak D call TRBD1 (6 bases). Germline CDR1 reads SEHNR; CDR2 reads FQNEAQ (reference sequence). CDR3 size: 15 residues. V shed 0 bases and J shed 4 bases, with 13 bases lying between them.

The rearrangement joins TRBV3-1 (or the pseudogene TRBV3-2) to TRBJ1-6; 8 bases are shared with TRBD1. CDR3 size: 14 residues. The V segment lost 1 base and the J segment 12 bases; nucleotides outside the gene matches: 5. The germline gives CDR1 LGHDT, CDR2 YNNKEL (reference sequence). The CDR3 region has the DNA TGTGCCAGCAGCCAAGGCGGACAGGGACTACCCCTCCACTTT. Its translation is CASSQGGQGLPLHF.

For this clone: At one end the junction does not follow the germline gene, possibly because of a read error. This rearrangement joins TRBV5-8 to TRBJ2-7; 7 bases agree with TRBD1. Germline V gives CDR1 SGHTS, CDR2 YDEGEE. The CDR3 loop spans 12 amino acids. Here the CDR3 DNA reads TGTGCCAGCAGCTTGATCCTTAGGACAGGAGATTTC. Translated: CASSLILRTGDF.

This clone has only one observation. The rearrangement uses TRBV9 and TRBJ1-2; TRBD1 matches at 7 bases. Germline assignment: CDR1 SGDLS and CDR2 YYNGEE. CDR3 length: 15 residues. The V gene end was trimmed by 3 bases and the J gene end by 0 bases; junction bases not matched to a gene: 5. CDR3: CASSETGAPNYGYTF. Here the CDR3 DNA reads TGTGCCAGCAGCGAAACAGGGGCCCCTAACTATGGCTACACCTTC.

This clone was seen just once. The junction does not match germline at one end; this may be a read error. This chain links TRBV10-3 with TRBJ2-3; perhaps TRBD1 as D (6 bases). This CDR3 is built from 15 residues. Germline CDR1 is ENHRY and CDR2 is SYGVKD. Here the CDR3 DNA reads TGTGCCAGTTCAGGGGACCCGACGAGCACATATACGCAGTATTTT. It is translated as CASSGDPTSTYTQYF.